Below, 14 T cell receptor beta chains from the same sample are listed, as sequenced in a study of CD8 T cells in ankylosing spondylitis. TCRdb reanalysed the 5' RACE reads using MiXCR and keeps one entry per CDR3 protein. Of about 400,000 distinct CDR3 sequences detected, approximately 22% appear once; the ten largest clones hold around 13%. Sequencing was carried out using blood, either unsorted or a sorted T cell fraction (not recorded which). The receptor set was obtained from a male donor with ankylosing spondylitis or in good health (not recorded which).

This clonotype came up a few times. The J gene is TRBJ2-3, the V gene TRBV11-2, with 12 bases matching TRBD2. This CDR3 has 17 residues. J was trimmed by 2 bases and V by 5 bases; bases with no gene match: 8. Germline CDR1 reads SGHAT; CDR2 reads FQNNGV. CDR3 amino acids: CASSPTGLAGTTDTQYF. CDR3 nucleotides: TGTGCCAGCAGCCCCACTGGACTAGCGGGGACCACAGATACGCAGTATTTT.

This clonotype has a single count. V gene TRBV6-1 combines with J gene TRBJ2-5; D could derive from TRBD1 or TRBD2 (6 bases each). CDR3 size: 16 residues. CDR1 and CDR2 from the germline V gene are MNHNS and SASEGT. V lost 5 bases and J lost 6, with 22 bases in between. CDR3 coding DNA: TGTGCCAGCAGTCCAGTAGGGGGGCTGGTGACGAAGACCCAGTACTTC. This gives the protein CASSPVGGLVTKTQYF.

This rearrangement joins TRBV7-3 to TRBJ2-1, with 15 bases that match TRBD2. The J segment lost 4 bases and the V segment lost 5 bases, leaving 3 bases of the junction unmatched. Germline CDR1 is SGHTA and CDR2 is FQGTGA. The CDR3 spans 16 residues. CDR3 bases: TGTGCCAGCAGCACCGGACTAGCGGGGGGGTACAATGAGCAGTTCTTC. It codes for CASSTGLAGGYNEQFF.

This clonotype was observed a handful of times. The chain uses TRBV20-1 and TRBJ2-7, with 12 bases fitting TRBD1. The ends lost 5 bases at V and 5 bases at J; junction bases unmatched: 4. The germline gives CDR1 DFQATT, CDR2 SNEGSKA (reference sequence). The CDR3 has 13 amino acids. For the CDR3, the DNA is TGCAGTGCTGGGGGGACAGGGGGCCACGAGCAGTACTTC. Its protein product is CSAGGTGGHEQYF.

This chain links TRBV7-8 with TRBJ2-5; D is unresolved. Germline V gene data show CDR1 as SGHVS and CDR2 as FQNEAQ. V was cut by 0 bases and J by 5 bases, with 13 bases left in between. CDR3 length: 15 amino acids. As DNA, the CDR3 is TGTGCCAGCAGCTTAGCCTCTCACCTGGGGGAGACCCAGTACTTC. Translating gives CASSLASHLGETQYF.

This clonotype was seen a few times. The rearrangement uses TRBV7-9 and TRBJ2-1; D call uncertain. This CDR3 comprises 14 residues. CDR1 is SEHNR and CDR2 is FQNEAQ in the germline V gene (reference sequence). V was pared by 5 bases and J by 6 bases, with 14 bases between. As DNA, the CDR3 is TGTGCCAGCAGCCCGCGTGACGGCGGCAATGAGCAGTTCTTC. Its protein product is CASSPRDGGNEQFF. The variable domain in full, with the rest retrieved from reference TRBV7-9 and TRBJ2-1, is DTGVSQNPRHKITKRGQNVTFRCDPISEHNRLYWYRQTLGQGPEFLTYFQNEAQLEKSRLLSDRFSAERPKGSFSTLEIQRTEQGDSAMYLCASSPRDGGNEQFFGPGTRLTVL.

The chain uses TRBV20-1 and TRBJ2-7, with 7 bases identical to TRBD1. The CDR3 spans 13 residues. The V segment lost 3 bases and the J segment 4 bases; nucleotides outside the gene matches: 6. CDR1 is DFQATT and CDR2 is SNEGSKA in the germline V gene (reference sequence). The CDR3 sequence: CSASPGTEYEQYF. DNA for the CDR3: TGCAGTGCTAGCCCCGGGACAGAGTACGAGCAGTACTTC.

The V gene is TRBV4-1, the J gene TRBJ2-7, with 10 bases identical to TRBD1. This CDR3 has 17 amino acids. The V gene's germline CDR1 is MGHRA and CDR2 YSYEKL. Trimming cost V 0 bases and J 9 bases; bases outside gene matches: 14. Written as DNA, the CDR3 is TGCGCCAGCAGCCAAGAAACCGGGACAGGGGTGTCGGTAGGGCAGTACTTC. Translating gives CASSQETGTGVSVGQYF.

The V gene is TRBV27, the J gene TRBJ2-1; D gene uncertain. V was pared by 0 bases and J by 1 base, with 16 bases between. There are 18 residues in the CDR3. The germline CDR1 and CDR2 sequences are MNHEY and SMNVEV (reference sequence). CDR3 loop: CASSLSGQFGSSYNEQFF. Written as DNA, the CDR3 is TGTGCCAGCAGTTTATCGGGTCAGTTTGGATCGTCCTACAATGAGCAGTTCTTC.

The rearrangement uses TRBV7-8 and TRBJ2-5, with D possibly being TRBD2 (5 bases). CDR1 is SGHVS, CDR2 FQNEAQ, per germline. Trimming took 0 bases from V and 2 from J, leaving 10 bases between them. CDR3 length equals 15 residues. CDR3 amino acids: CASSLAPERQETQYF. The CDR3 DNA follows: TGTGCCAGCAGCTTAGCGCCTGAGCGGCAAGAGACCCAGTACTTC.

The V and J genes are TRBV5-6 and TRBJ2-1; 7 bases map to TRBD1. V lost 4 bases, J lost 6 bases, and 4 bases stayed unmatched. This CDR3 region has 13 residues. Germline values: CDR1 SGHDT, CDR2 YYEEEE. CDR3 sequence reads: CASSRTGSNEQFF. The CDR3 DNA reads TGTGCCAGCAGCCGGACAGGTTCCAATGAGCAGTTCTTC.

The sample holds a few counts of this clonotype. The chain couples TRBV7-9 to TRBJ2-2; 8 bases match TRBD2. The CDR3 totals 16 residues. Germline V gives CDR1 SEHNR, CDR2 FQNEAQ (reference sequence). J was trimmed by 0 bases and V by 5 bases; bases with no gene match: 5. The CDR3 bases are TGTGCCAGCAGCCCCCGACTAGCGACGAACACCGGGGAGCTGTTTTTT. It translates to CASSPRLATNTGELFF.

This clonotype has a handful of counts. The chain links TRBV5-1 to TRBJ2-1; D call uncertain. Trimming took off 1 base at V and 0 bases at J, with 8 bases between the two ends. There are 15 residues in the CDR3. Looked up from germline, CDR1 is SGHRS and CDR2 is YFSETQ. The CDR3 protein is CASSLFPRSYNEQFF. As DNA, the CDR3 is TGCGCCAGCAGCTTGTTCCCGCGCTCCTACAATGAGCAGTTCTTC.

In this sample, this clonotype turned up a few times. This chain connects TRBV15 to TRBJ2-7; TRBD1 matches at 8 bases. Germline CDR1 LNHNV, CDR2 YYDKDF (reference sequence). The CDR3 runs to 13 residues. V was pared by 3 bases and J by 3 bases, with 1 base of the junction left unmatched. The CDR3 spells CATSSDRGYEQYF. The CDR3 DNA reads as TGTGCCACCAGCAGTGACAGGGGCTACGAGCAGTACTTC.